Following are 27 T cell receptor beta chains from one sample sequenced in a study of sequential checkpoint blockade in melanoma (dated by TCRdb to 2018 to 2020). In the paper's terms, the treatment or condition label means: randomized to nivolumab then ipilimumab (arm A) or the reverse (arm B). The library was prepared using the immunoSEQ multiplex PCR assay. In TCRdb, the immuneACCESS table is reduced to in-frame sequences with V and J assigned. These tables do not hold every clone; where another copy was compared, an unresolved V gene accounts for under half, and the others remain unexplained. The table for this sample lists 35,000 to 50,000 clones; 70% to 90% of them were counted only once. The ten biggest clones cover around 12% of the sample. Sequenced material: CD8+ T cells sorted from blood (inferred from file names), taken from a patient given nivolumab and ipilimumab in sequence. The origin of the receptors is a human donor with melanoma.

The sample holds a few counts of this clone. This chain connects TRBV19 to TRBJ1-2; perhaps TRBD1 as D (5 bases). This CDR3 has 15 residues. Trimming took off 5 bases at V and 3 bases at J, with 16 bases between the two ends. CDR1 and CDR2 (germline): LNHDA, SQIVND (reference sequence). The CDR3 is CASSPGGWDYYGYTF. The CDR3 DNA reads TGTGCCAGTAGTCCTGGGGGTTGGGACTACTATGGCTACACCTTC.

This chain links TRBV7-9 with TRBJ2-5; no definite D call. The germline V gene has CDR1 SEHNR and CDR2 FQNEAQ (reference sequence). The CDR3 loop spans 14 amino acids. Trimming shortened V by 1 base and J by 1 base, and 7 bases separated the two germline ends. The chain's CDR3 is CASSLGQIQETQYF. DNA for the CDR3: TGTGCCAGCAGCTTAGGCCAGATCCAAGAGACCCAGTACTTC. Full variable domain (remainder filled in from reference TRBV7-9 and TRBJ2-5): DTGVSQNPRHKITKRGQNVTFRCDPISEHNRLYWYRQTLGQGPEFLTYFQNEAQLEKSRLLSDRFSAERPKGSFSTLEIQRTEQGDSAMYLCASSLGQIQETQYFGPGTRLLVL.

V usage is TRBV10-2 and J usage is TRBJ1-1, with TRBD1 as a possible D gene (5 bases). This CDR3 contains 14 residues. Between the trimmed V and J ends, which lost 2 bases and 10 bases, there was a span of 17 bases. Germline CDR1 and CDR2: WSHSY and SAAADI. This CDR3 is CASSEGASAVGAFF. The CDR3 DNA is TGCGCCAGCAGTGAGGGGGCCTCGGCGGTGGGAGCTTTCTTT.

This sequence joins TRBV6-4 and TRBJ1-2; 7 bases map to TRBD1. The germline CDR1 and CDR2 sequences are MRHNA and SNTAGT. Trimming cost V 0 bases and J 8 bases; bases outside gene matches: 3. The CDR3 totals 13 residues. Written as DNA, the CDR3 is TGTGCCAGCAGTGACTCAACAGGGGAAGGCTACACCTTC. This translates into CASSDSTGEGYTF.

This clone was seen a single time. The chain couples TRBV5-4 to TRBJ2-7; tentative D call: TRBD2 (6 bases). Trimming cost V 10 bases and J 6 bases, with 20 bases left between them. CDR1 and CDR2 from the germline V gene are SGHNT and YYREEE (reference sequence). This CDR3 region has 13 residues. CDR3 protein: CAGGDRSSSEQYF. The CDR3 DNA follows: TGTGCCGGCGGGGACCGAAGCTCTTCCGAGCAGTACTTC. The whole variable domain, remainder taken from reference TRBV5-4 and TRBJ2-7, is ETGVTQSPTHLIKTRGQQVTLRCSSQSGHNTVSWYQQALGQGPQFIFQYYREEENGRGNFPPRFSGLQFPNYSSELNVNALELDDSALYLCAGGDRSSSEQYFGPGTRLTVT.

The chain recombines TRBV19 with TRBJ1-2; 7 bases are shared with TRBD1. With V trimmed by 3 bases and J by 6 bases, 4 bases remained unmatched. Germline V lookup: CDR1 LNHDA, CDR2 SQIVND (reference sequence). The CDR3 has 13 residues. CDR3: CASSIGGGDGYTF. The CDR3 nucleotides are TGTGCCAGTAGTATCGGAGGGGGCGATGGCTACACCTTC.

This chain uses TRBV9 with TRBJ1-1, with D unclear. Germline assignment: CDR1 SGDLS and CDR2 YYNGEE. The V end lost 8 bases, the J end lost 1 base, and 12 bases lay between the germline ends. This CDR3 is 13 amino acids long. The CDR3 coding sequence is TGTGCCAGTCTACCCGCGGAGAACACTGAAGCTTTCTTT. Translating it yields CASLPAENTEAFF.

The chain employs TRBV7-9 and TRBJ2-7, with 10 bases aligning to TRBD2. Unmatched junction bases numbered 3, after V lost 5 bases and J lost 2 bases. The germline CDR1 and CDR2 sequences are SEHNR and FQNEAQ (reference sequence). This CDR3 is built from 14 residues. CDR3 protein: CASSRGLAAYEQYF. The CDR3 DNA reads TGTGCCAGCAGCCGTGGACTAGCGGCCTACGAGCAGTACTTC.

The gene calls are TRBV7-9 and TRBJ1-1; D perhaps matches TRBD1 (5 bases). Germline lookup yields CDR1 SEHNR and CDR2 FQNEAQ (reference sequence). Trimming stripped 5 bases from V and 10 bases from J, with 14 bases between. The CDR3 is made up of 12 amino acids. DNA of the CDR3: TGTGCCAGCAGCCACGACCCTGGGGCAGCTTTCTTT. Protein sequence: CASSHDPGAAFF.

The CDR3 DNA is TGTGCCAGCAGTGGACAGTCTCATCAGCCCCAGCATTTT. This sequence encodes CASSGQSHQPQHF. The J gene is TRBJ1-5, the V gene TRBV27, with a tentative D call TRBD1 (6 bases). The V end lost 5 bases, the J end lost 5 bases, and 10 bases lay between the germline ends. Germline loops: CDR1 MNHEY, CDR2 SMNVEV (reference sequence). CDR3 length equals 13 residues.

CDR3 sequence reads: CASSLGVRRGTEAFF. CDR3 bases: TGTGCCAGCAGCTTAGGTGTCAGAAGGGGCACTGAAGCTTTCTTT. The rearrangement joins TRBV13 to TRBJ1-1; tentatively, D is TRBD1 (5 bases). The CDR3 is 15 residues long. Germline V gene lookup returns CDR1 PRHDT and CDR2 FYEKMQ (reference sequence). The germline V and J ends were trimmed by 0 bases and 4 bases, with 12 bases remaining between them.

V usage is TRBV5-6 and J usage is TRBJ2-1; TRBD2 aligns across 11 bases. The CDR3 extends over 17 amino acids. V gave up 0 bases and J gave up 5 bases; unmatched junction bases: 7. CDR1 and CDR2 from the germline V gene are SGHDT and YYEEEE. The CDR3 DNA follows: TGTGCCAGCAGCTTGGGACTAGCGGGACGAATCCACAATGAGCAGTTCTTC. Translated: CASSLGLAGRIHNEQFF.

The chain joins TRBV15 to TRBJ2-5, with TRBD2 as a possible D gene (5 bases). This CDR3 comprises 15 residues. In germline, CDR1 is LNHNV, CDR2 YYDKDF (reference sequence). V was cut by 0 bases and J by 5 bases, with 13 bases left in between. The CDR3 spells CATSREGGLRETQYF. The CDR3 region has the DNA TGTGCCACCAGCAGAGAGGGTGGACTCAGGGAGACCCAGTACTTC.

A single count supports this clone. The DNA for the CDR3 is TGTGCCACCAGCGAGGGACTAGCGGGGAGCTCCTACAATGAGCAGTTCTTC. It encodes CATSEGLAGSSYNEQFF. The J gene is TRBJ2-1, the V gene TRBV15, with 13 bases lining up with TRBD2. The CDR3 contains 17 residues. The V and J ends lost 5 bases and 0 bases, in that order; junction bases with no gene match: 4. CDR1 LNHNV and CDR2 YYDKDF come from the germline V gene (reference sequence).

The CDR3 DNA reads as TGTGCCAGCAGCTTATGGGGCCCCTACGAGCAGTACTTC. Encoded protein: CASSLWGPYEQYF. V usage is TRBV5-6 and J usage is TRBJ2-7; D might be TRBD1 (5 bases). V dropped 2 bases and J dropped 2 bases, with 8 bases sitting between them. The CDR3 contains 13 residues. CDR1 is SGHDT and CDR2 is YYEEEE in the germline V gene.

CDR3 nucleotides: TGTGCCAGCAGCTTGGGGGGCTCTAACTATGGCTACACCTTC. This gives the protein CASSLGGSNYGYTF. V and J are TRBV5-4 and TRBJ1-2; D might be TRBD1 (5 bases). Germline CDR1 and CDR2: SGHNT and YYREEE (reference sequence). The CDR3 is 14 amino acids. V lost 0 bases, J lost 0 bases, and 6 bases lay in between.

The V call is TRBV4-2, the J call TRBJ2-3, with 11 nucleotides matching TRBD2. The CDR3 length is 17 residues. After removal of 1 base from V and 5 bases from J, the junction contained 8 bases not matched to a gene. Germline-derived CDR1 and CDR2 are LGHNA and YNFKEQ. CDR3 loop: CASSQGLRTSGRDTQYF. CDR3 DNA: TGTGCCAGCAGCCAAGGTTTGAGAACTAGCGGGAGAGATACGCAGTATTTT.

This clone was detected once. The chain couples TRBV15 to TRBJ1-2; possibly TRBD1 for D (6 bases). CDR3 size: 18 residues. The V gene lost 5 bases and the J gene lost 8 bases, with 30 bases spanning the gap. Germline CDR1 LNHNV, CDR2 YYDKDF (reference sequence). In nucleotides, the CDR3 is TGTGCCACCAGCCCAAGAGAGGGGACAAGTCTTACCACTGAGGGCTACACCTTC. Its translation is CATSPREGTSLTTEGYTF.

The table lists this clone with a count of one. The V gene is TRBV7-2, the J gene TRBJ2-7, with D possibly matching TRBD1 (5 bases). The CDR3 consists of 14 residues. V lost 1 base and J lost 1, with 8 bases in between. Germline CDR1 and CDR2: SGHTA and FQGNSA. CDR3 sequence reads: CASSLEAGSYEQYF. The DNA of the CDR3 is TGTGCCAGCAGCTTAGAAGCAGGGTCCTACGAGCAGTACTTC.

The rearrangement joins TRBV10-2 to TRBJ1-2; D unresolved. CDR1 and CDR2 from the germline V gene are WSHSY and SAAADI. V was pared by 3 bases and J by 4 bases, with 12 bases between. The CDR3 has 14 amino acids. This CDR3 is CASSETPGSYGYTF. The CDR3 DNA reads TGCGCCAGCAGTGAAACCCCTGGTAGCTATGGCTACACCTTC.

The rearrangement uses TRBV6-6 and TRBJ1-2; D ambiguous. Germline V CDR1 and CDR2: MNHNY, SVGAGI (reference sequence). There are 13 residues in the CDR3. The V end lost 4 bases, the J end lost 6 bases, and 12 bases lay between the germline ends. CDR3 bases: TGTGCCAGCAGTTCCCCGGGGTGGAATGGCTACACCTTC. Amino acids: CASSSPGWNGYTF.

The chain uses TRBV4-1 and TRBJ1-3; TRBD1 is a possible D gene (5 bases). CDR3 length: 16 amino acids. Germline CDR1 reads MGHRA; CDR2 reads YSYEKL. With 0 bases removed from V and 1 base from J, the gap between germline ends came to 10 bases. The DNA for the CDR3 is TGCGCCAGCAGCCAAGAGTCGGGGGGGTCTGGAAACACCATATATTTT. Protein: CASSQESGGSGNTIYF.

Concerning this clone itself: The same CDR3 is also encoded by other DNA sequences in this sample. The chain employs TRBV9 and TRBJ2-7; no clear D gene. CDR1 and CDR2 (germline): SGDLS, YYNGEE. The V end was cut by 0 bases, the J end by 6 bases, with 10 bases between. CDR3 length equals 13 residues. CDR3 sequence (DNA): TGTGCCAGCAGCGTAGGAACTTCAGGCGAGCAGTACGTC. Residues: CASSVGTSGEQYV.

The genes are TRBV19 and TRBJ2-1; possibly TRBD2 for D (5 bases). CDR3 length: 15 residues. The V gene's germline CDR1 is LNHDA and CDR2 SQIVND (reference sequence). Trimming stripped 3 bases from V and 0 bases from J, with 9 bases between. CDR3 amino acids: CASSMGGLSYNEQFF. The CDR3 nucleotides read TGTGCCAGTAGTATGGGCGGACTCTCCTACAATGAGCAGTTCTTC.

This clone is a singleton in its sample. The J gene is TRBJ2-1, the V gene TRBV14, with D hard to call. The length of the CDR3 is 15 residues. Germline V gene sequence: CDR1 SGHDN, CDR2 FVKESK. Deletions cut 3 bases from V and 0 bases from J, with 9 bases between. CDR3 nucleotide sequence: TGTGCCAGCAGCCATTTCCCGGGCTCCTACAATGAGCAGTTCTTC. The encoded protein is CASSHFPGSYNEQFF.

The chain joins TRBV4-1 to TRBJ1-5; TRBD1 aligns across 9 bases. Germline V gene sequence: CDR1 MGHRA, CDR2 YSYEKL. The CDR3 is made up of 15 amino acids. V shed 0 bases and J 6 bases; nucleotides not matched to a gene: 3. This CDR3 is CASSQEGTGIQPQHF. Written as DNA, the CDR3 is TGCGCCAGCAGCCAAGAGGGGACAGGGATTCAGCCCCAGCATTTT.

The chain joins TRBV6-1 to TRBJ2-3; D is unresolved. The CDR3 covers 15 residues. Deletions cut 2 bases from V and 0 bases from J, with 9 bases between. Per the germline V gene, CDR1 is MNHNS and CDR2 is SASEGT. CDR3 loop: CASSETVGSTDTQYF. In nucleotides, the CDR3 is TGTGCCAGCAGTGAAACCGTCGGGAGCACAGATACGCAGTATTTT.